This TCR beta chain was retrieved from a study of T cell repertoires in cytomegalovirus infection. Study-level points and caveats: Totalled public TCR beta family frequency picked out people who carried CMV plus the relevant HLA. Dominating the ex vivo response were TCR beta clonotypes that were CMV-specific and HLA-C-restricted.

This clonotype has only a few counts. What it recognizes is unknown. TCRdb re-called the reads with MiXCR, one entry per CDR3 protein. The repertoire holds roughly 990,000 distinct CDR3 sequences, roughly 31% seen once, with roughly an eighth in the top ten. Sequences were derived from cultured CD8+ T cells from PBMCs, sampled from culture after CMV antigen stimulation. This sequence was found in a human donor in good health (CMV status not recorded). Some clones in this sample may be carry-over from other donors' samples.

DNA for the CDR3: TGTGCCACCCTAGAGGGCAAAAAACTGTTTTTT. Translated, it gives CATLEGKKLFF. This sequence joins TRBV27 and TRBJ1-4; no clear D gene. The germline V gene encodes CDR1 MNHEY and CDR2 SMNVEV (reference sequence). V lost 10 bases and J 9 bases, leaving 12 bases between the germline ends. The CDR3 covers 11 residues. The complete variable domain, with remaining parts taken from reference TRBV27 and TRBJ1-4, reads EAQVTQNPRYLITVTGKKLTVTCSQNMNHEYMSWYRQDPGLGLRQIYYSMNVEVTDKGDVPEGYKVSRKEKRNFPLILESPSPNQTSLYFCATLEGKKLFFGSGTQLSVL.